Here is one T cell receptor beta chain with its context. Its specificity is not known. TCRdb's table, derived via immunoSEQ multiplex PCR, lists solely in-frame clones and lacks some. The sample consists of 110,000 or so clones, 88% of them appearing once. The sample is drawn from a study of T cell responses to AZD1222 COVID-19 vaccine. The study's findings and limits: Spike-spanning, vaccine-associated CD4 TCRs were dominant at 160-218 and 743-854. White British people made up most donors, females outnumbered males, and clonal diversity was possibly underestimated.

This receptor was identified in an adult who received the AZD1222 COVID-19 vaccine. The sample was peripheral blood, taken 28 days after the second AZD1222 dose.

The CDR3: CAWSVLRNSPLHF. The CDR3 DNA reads as TGTGCCTGGAGTGTACTTAGGAATTCACCCCTCCACTTT. The rearrangement uses TRBV30 and TRBJ1-6; D call uncertain. Germline assignment: CDR1 GTSNPN and CDR2 SVGIG (reference sequence). This CDR3 is 13 amino acids long. V was cut by 0 bases and J by 7 bases, with 7 bases left in between.